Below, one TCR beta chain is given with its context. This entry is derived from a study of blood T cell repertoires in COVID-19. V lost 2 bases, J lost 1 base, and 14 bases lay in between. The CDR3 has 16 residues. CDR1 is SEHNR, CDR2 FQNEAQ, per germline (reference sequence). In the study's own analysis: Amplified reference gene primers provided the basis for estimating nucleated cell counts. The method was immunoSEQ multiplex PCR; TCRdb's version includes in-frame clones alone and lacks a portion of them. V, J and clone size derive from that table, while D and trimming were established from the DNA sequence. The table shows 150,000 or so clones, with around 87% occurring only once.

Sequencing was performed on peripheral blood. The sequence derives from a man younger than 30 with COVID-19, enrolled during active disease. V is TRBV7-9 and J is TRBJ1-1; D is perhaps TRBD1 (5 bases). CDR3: CASSLFGGTKNTEAFF. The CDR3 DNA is TGTGCCAGCAGCTTATTCGGGGGTACGAAGAACACTGAAGCTTTCTTT.